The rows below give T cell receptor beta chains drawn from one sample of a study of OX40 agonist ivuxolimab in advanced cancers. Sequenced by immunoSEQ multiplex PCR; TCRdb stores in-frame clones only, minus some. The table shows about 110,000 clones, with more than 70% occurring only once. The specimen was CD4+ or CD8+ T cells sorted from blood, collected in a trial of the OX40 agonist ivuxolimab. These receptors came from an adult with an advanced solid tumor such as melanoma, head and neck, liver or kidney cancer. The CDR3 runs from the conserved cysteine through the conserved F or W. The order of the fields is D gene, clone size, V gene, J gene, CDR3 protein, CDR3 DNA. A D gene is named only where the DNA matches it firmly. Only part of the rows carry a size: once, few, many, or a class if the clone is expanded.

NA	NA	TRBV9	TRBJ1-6	CASSLQGVGNSPLHF	TGTGCCAGCAGCCTCCAGGGAGTTGGTAATTCACCCCTCCACTTT
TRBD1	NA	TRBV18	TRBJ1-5	CASSPGQVSNQPQHF	TGTGCCAGCTCTCCGGGACAGGTTAGCAATCAGCCCCAGCATTTT
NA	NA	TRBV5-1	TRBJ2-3	CASSLADGDTQYF	TGCGCCAGCAGCTTGGCCGACGGAGATACGCAGTATTTT
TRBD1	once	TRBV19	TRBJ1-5	CASSADPGTGFEYF	TGTGCCAGTAGTGCAGACCCCGGGACAGGGTTCGAGTATTTT
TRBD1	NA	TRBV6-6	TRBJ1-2	CASSWSGTGDGGYTF	TGTGCCAGCAGCTGGTCCGGGACAGGGGACGGTGGCTACACCTTC
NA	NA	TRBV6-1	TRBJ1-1	CASRRQQNTEAFF	TGTGCCAGCCGGAGACAGCAGAACACTGAAGCTTTCTTT
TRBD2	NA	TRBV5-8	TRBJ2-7	CASSFLTSRVYEQYF	TGTGCCAGCAGCTTCTTGACTAGCCGCGTCTACGAGCAGTACTTC
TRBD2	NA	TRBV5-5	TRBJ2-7	CASSLNSGGPDEQYF	TGTGCCAGCAGCTTGAATTCGGGAGGGCCTGACGAGCAGTACTTC
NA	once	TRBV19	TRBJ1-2	CASSISGTGYTF	TGTGCCAGTAGTATTTCAGGGACTGGCTACACCTTC
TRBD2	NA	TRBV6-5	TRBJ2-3	CASSWTSGRTDTQYF	TGTGCCAGCAGCTGGACTAGCGGGCGCACAGATACGCAGTATTTT
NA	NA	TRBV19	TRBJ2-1	CASSIRRGSNEQFF	TGTGCCAGTAGTATAAGGCGGGGTTCGAATGAGCAGTTCTTC
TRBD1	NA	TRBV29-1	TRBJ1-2	CSVAGTGLISNYGYTF	TGCAGCGTGGCGGGGACAGGACTAATATCTAACTATGGCTACACCTTC
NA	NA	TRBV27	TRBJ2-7	CASSPLRGPLSYEQYF	TGTGCCAGCAGCCCCCTGCGGGGTCCCCTCTCCTACGAGCAGTACTTC
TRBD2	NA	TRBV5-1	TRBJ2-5	CASSHGLAGFQETQYF	TGCGCCAGCAGCCACGGACTAGCGGGGTTTCAAGAGACCCAGTACTTC
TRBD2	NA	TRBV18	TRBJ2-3	CASSPQRGSTDTQYF	TGTGCCAGCTCACCGCAGCGGGGTAGCACAGATACGCAGTATTTT
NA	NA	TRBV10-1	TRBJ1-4	CASRGVGGVSATNEKLFF	TGCGCCAGCAGGGGAGTGGGGGGGGTGAGTGCAACTAATGAAAAACTGTTTTTT
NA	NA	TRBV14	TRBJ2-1	CASSQALDSAEFF	TGTGCCAGCAGCCAAGCCCTCGACAGTGCGGAGTTCTTC
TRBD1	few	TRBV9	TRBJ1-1	CASSLQGGDTEAFF	TGTGCCAGCAGCCTCCAGGGGGGTGACACTGAAGCTTTCTTT
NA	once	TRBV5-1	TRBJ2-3	CASSLTLGGGTDTQYF	TGCGCCAGCAGCTTGACTTTAGGGGGAGGCACAGATACGCAGTATTTT
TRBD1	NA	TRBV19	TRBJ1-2	CASSTLQGATGTF	TGTGCCAGTAGTACCCTCCAGGGGGCGACGGGCACCTTC
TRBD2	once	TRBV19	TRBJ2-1	CASRGSGTYNEQFF	TGTGCCAGTAGAGGTAGCGGGACCTACAATGAGCAGTTCTTC
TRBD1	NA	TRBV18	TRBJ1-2	CASSLGTGEPYGYTF	TGTGCCAGCTCACTTGGGACAGGGGAACCCTATGGCTACACCTTC
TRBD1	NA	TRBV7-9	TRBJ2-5	CASSPWTGTETQYF	TGTGCCAGCAGCCCATGGACAGGGACAGAGACCCAGTACTTC
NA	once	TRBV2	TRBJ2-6	CASSTGTGANVLTF	TGTGCCAGCAGTACGGGAACTGGGGCCAACGTCCTGACTTTC
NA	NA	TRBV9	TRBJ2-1	CASSVGSDEQFF	TGTGCCAGCAGCGTAGGAAGCGACGAGCAGTTCTTC
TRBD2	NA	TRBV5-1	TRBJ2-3	CASSLESVAGALNTQYF	TGCGCCAGCAGCTTGGAATCGGTAGCGGGAGCTCTAAATACGCAGTATTTT
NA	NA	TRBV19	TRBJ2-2	CASGTKLYTGELFF	TGTGCCAGTGGCACGAAGTTGTACACCGGGGAGCTGTTTTTT
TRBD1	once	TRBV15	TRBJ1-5	CATQGANQPQHF	TGTGCCACGCAGGGGGCCAATCAGCCCCAGCATTTT